This T cell receptor beta chain was captured in a study of blood T cells in healthy people across ages. For this clonotype: Its antigen is not known.

Germline-derived CDR1 and CDR2 are LGHDT and YNNKEL (reference sequence). V was trimmed by 2 bases and J by 8 bases, leaving 16 bases between them. This CDR3 has 15 amino acids. Alongside a J-beta primer mix, a sample-barcoded 5' primer served in a second PCR lasting roughly 6 to 11 cycles. TCRdb re-derived calls from the 5' RACE reads in MiXCR, one entry per CDR3 protein. Of 1 million or so distinct CDR3 sequences detected, 40% to 55% appear once; the ten largest clones hold around 18%. In terms of origin and age, donors were healthy Caucasian individuals from Russia aged about 6 to 90. Whole-study findings and limits: Unsorted PBMCs blocked a conclusive comparison of naive and antigen-experienced cells. Getting older went along with TCR beta diversity per million T cells dropping roughly linearly. Naive T cell percentage showed a strong correlation with the diversity of TCR beta.

The rearrangement joins TRBV3-1 to TRBJ2-1, with D unresolved. The TCR was taken from a woman aged 55 to 70 in good health. Material: blood. Written as DNA, the CDR3 is TGTGCCAGCAGCCAACGTTGGCCGGACGGGTATGAGCAGTTCTTC. Its translation is CASSQRWPDGYEQFF.